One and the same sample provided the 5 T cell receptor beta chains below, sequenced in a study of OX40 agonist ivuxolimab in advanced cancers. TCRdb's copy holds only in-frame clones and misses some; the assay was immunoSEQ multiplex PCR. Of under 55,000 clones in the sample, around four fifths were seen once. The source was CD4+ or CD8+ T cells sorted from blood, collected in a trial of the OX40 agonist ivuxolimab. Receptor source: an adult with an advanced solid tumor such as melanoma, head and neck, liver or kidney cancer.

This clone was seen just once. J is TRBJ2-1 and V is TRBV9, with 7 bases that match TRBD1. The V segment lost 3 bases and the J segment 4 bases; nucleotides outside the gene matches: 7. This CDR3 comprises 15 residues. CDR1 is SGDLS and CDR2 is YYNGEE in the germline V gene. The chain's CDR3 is CASSGGEGAYNEQFF. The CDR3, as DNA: TGTGCCAGCAGCGGGGGAGAGGGGGCGTACAATGAGCAGTTCTTC.

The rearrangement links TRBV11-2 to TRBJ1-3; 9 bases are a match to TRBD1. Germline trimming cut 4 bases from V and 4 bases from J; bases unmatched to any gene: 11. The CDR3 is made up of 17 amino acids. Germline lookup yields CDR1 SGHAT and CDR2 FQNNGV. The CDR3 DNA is TGTGCCAGCAGCTCCGCCCCGGGACAGGGCTGGGGAAACACCATATATTTT. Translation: CASSSAPGQGWGNTIYF.

In nucleotides, the CDR3 is TGTGCCAGCAGCTCAGGGGACAGGGGGCTGGAGCAGTACTTC. Residues: CASSSGDRGLEQYF. The chain uses TRBV6-5 and TRBJ2-7; 12 bases fit TRBD1. The CDR3 has 14 amino acids. Germline CDR1 reads MNHEY; CDR2 reads SVGAGI. V shed 6 bases, J shed 7 bases, and the junction held 7 bases outside the gene matches.

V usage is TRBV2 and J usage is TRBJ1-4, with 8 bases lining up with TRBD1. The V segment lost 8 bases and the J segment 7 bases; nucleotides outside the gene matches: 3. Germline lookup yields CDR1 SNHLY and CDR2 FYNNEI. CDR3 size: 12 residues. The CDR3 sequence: CASGDRFEKLFF. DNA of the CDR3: TGTGCCAGCGGGGACAGGTTTGAAAAACTGTTTTTT. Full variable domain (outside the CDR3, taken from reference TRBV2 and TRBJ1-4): EPEVTQTPSHQVTQMGQEVILRCVPISNHLYFYWYRQILGQKVEFLVSFYNNEISEKSEIFDDQFSVERPDGSNFTLKIRSTKLEDSAMYFCASGDRFEKLFFGSGTQLSVL.

The CDR3 sequence is CASSPGQGYYGYTF. CDR3 nucleotide sequence: TGTGCCAGCAGCCCGGGACAGGGGTACTATGGCTACACCTTC. This chain connects TRBV7-9 to TRBJ1-2, with 10 bases that match TRBD1. The CDR3 sequence is 14 residues long. V lost 5 bases to trimming and J lost 3 bases; unmatched junction nucleotides: 3. Germline assignment: CDR1 SEHNR and CDR2 FQNEAQ (reference sequence).